The text below deals with one TCR beta chain. The antigen is not known. The data were taken from a study of T cell repertoires in cytomegalovirus infection. As for the study in general: Matching HLA type and CMV infection were both indicated by public TCR beta signatures. Overall study results and limits: HLA-C-restricted CMV-specific TCR beta clonotypes prevailed in the ex vivo response.

The V gene end was trimmed by 6 bases and the J gene end by 8 bases; junction bases not matched to a gene: 5. The CDR3 has 15 residues. From germline, CDR1 is MNHEY and CDR2 SVGEGT. TCRdb re-analysed the reads in MiXCR, keeping a single row per CDR3 protein. Among roughly 990,000 distinct CDR3 sequences, 31% were seen once, and the ten largest hold 13%. The V gene is TRBV6-2 or TRBV6-3, the J gene TRBJ2-2, with TRBD2 matching 14 bases. The source of this sequence is a human donor in good health (CMV status not recorded). Some clones in this sample may be carry-over from other donors' samples. The sample here was cultured CD8+ T cells from PBMCs, taken from culture after CMV antigen stimulation. The CDR3 here is CASSRGLAGGGELFF. The CDR3 DNA reads TGTGCCAGCAGCCGAGGACTAGCGGGAGGAGGGGAGCTGTTTTTT.